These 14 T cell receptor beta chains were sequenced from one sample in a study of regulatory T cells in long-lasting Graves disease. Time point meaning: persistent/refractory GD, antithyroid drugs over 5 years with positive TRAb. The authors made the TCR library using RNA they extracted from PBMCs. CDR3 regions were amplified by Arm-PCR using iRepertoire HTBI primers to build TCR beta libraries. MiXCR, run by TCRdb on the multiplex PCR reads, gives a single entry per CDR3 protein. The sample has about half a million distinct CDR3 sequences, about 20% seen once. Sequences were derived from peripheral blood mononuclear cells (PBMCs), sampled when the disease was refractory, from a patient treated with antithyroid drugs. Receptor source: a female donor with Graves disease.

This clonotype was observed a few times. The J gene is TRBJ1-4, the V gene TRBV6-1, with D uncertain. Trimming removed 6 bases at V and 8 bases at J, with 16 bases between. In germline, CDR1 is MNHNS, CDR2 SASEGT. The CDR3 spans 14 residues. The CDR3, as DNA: TGTGCCAGCAGCCGTGACCCACCTCGGGAAAAACTGTTTTTT. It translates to CASSRDPPREKLFF.

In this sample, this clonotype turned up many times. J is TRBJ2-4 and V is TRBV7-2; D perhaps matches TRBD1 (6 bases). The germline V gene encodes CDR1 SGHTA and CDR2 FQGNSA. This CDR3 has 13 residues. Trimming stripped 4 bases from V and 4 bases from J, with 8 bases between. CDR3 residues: CASSYRVKNIQYF. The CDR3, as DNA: TGTGCCAGCAGCTACAGGGTAAAAAACATTCAGTACTTC. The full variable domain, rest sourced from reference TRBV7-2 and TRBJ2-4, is GAGVSQSPSNKVTEKGKDVELRCDPISGHTALYWYRQSLGQGLEFLIYFQGNSAPDKSGLPSDRFSAERTGGSVSTLTIQRTQQEDSAVYLCASSYRVKNIQYFGAGTRLSVL.

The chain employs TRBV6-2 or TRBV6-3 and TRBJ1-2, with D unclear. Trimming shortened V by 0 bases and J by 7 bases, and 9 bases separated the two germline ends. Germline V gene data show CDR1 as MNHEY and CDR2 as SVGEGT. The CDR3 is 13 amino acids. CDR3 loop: CASSYSGYSGYTF. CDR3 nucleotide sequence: TGTGCCAGCAGTTACTCTGGGTACTCTGGCTACACCTTC.

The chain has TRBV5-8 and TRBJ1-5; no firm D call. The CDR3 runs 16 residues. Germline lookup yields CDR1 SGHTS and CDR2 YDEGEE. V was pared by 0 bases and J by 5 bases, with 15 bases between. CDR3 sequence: CASSLAYGSGDQPQHF. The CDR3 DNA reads TGTGCCAGCAGCTTGGCGTATGGATCCGGGGATCAGCCCCAGCATTTT.

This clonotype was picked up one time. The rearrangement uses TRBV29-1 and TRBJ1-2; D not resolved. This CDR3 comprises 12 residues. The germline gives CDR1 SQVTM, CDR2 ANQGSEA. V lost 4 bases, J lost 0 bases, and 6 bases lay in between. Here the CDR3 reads CSVAVANYGYTF. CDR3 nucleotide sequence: TGCAGCGTTGCCGTCGCTAACTATGGCTACACCTTC.

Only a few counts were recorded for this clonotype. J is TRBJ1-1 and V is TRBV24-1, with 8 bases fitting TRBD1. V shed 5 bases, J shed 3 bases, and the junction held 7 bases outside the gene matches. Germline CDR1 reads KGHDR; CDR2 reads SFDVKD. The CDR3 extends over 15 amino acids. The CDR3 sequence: CATSGTGLKDTEAFF. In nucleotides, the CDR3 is TGTGCCACCAGTGGGACAGGGCTAAAGGACACTGAAGCTTTCTTT.

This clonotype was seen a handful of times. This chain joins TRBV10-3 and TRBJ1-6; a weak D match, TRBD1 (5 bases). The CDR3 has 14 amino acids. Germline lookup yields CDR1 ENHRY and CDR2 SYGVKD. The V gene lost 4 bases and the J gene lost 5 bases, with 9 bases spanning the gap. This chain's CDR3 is CAISAGRDNSPLHF. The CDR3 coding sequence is TGTGCCATCAGTGCGGGCAGGGATAATTCACCCCTCCACTTT.

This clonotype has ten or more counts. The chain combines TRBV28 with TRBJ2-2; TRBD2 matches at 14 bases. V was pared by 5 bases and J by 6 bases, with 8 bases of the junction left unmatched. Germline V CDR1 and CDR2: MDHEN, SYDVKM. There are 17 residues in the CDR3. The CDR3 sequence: CASSPGTSGRGSGELFF. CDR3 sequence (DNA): TGTGCCAGCAGTCCAGGGACTAGCGGGAGAGGATCCGGGGAGCTGTTTTTT.

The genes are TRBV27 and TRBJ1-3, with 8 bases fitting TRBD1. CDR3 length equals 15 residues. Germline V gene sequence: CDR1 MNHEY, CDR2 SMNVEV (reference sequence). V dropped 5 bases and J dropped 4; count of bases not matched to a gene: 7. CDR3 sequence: CASSKTGGPGNTIYF. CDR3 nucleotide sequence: TGTGCCAGCAGTAAAACAGGGGGTCCCGGAAACACCATATATTTT.

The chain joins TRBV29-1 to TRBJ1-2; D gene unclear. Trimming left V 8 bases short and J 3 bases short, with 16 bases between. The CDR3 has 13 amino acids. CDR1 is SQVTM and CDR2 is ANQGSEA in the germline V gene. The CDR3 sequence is CSFLPWSDYGYTF. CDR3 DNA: TGCAGCTTCCTCCCATGGTCTGACTATGGCTACACCTTC.

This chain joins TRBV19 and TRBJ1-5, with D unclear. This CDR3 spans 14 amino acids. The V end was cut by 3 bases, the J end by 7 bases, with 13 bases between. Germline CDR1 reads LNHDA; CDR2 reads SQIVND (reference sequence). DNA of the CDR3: TGTGCCAGTAGTATCTTGGCAGCTGGGCAGCCCCAGCATTTT. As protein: CASSILAAGQPQHF. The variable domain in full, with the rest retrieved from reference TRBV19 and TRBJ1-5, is DGGITQSPKYLFRKEGQNVTLSCEQNLNHDAMYWYRQDPGQGLRLIYYSQIVNDFQKGDIAEGYSVSREKKESFPLTVTSAQKNPTAFYLCASSILAAGQPQHFGDGTRLSIL.

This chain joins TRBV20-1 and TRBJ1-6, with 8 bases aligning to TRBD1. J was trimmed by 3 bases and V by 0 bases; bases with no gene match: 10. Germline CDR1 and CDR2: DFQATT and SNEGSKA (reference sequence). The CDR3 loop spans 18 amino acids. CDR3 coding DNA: TGCAGTGCTAGAGATACCCTCATAACAGGGGGCTATAATTCACCCCTCCACTTT. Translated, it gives CSARDTLITGGYNSPLHF.

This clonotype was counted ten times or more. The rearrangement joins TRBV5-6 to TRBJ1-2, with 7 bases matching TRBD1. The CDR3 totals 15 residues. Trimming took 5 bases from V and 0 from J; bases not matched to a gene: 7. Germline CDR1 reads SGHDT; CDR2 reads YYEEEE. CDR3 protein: CASRRTGNTNYGYTF. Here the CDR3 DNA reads TGTGCCAGCAGACGGACAGGCAATACTAACTATGGCTACACCTTC.

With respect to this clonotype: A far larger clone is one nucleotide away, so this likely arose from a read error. This chain's CDR3 is CATSPKGRGHGDYGYTF. The CDR3 bases are TGTGCCACCAGTCCAAAGGGACGGGGGCACGGTGACTATGGCTACACCTTC. V usage is TRBV24-1 and J usage is TRBJ2-4, with D perhaps matching TRBD1 (6 bases). The end of the DNA is better explained by TRBJ1-2, so the J call may be wrong. The CDR3 has 17 residues. In germline, CDR1 is KGHDR, CDR2 SFDVKD.